The present T cell receptor beta chain was sequenced within a study of blood T cells in healthy people across ages. Study conclusions and caveats: While age rose, TCR beta diversity per million T cells dropped in a roughly linear way.

PCR was performed a second time for roughly 7 to 12 cycles using a sample-barcoded 5' primer and a J-beta primer mix. TCRdb re-called the 5' RACE reads with MiXCR, one entry per CDR3 protein. Of hundreds of thousands of distinct CDR3 sequences listed, 32% were seen once; the top ten hold 15% to 17%. This clonotype was seen many times. The antigen remains undetermined. Germline V lookup: CDR1 LGHDT, CDR2 YNNKEL (reference sequence). This CDR3 has 12 amino acids. J gave up 9 bases and V 1 base, and 0 bases lay outside the gene matches. The sample comprised blood. The origin of this receptor is a woman of 80 years or more in good health. The rearrangement uses TRBV3-1 and TRBJ2-1; 7 nucleotides line up with TRBD2. The CDR3 reads CASSQAGGEQFF. CDR3 bases: TGTGCCAGCAGCCAAGCGGGGGGTGAGCAGTTCTTC.